The entry below describes one T cell receptor beta chain. Its cognate antigen is unknown. The data derive from a study of T cell responses to AZD1222 COVID-19 vaccine. Broader study findings: White British ancestry dominated among donors, who included more females, and clonal diversity was possibly underestimated. Spike regions recognized by vaccine-associated CD4 TCRs spanned the protein, led by 160-218 and 743-854. Reports say nearly half of spike-specific TCRs go after unmutated variant regions.

Repertoires were generated with immunoSEQ multiplex PCR, while TCRdb's copy carries only in-frame clones and drops some. In the table there are some 150,000 clones, 85% to 95% of which are singletons. CDR1 and CDR2 (germline): SGHNT, YYREEE (reference sequence). The CDR3 length is 13 residues. The V end lost 2 bases, the J end lost 10 bases, and 10 bases lay between the germline ends. The sample was peripheral blood, taken on day 0 of MenACWY control vaccination. V and J are TRBV5-4 and TRBJ1-6; D uncertain. This receptor was obtained from an adult in good health. CDR3 bases: TGTGCCAGCAGCTTTGGAGTTGGCTCACCCCTCCACTTT. Translated: CASSFGVGSPLHF.